One and the same sample provided the 28 T cell receptor beta chains below, sequenced in a study of T cell clonality in common variable immunodeficiency. The assay was immunoSEQ multiplex PCR, and TCRdb's table has in-frame clones only and misses some. The sample includes some 53,000 clones, none of them occurring once. The source material was peripheral blood mononuclear cells. The receptors stem from a person aged 18 to 70 in good health.

Worth noting for this clone: The read ends 3 residues before the CDR3 terminus; that terminus is restored from the germline J gene. The chain employs TRBV19 and TRBJ2-7, with 12 bases lining up with TRBD2. V dropped 5 bases and J dropped 5; count of bases not matched to a gene: 7. The V gene's germline CDR1 is LNHDA and CDR2 SQIVND (reference sequence). The CDR3 contains 15 residues. The sequenced CDR3 bases are TGTGCCAGTAGTCCCGAGACTAGCGGGAGAAACGAG. Translated: CASSPETSGRNE. From start to end, the CDR3 is CASSPETSGRNEQYF.

In its sample, this clone was seen many times. The read stops 3 residues short of the end of the CDR3; the missing end is completed from the germline J gene. The V gene is TRBV6-1, the J gene TRBJ2-3; TRBD2 aligns across 11 bases. The V and J ends lost 0 bases and 6 bases, in that order; junction bases with no gene match: 8. The CDR3 has 17 amino acids. Germline V gene lookup returns CDR1 MNHNS and CDR2 SASEGT. The CDR3 DNA, read in part, is TGTGCCAGCAGTGAAGCGATTAGCGGGAGGGCCTTTGATACG. Amino acid sequence: CASSEAISGRAFDT. The whole CDR3 reads CASSEAISGRAFDTQYF.

Turning to this clone: The read comes to an end 3 residues before the CDR3 does, leaving the germline J gene to fill in the end. The genes are TRBV30 and TRBJ2-2; D remains ambiguous. The CDR3 consists of 15 residues. Germline V lookup: CDR1 GTSNPN, CDR2 SVGIG (reference sequence). The CDR3 is CAWTVLSSYNSPLFF. The part of the CDR3 DNA that was read is TGTGCCTGGACGGTCTTGAGCTCCTATAATTCACCG.

In this sample, this clone turned up many times. The read gets to within 3 residues of the CDR3 end, and the germline J gene fills in the rest. The chain has TRBV5-1 and TRBJ2-3; TRBD1 is a possible D gene (6 bases). This CDR3 spans 15 amino acids. Germline loops: CDR1 SGHRS, CDR2 YFSETQ. Between the trimmed V and J ends, which lost 1 base and 2 bases, there was a span of 11 bases. CDR3: CASSLTGQITDTQYF. The sequenced part of the CDR3 DNA is TGCGCCAGCAGCTTGACAGGGCAAATCACAGATACG.

This clone was found many times. The CDR3 extends 3 residues past the end of the read, so its final part is completed from the germline J gene. The chain couples TRBV13 to TRBJ2-5; 7 bases line up with TRBD2. The CDR3 contains 14 residues. Germline V gene sequence: CDR1 PRHDT, CDR2 FYEKMQ (reference sequence). V lost 5 bases to trimming and J lost 7 bases; unmatched junction nucleotides: 10. The CDR3: CASSEPSGSGTQYF. CDR3 DNA (partial): TGTGCCAGCAGCGAGCCTAGCGGTTCGGGGACC.

This clone was counted many times. The read ends 3 residues before the CDR3 terminus; that terminus is restored from the germline J gene. V gene TRBV6-2 or TRBV6-3 combines with J gene TRBJ1-5; weak D call: TRBD1 (6 bases). The V end was cut by 7 bases, the J end by 3 bases, with 13 bases between. The CDR3 consists of 14 residues. The germline CDR1 and CDR2 sequences are MNHEY and SVGEGT. CDR3: CASTLDRFNQPQHF. CDR3 bases read: TGTGCCAGCACCCTTGACAGGTTCAATCAGCCC.

This clone occurred many times. The observed sequence ends 3 residues before the CDR3 terminus, with the missing tail filled in from the germline J gene. The gene calls are TRBV2 and TRBJ2-7; 10 bases line up with TRBD2. The CDR3 has 15 amino acids. Germline V CDR1 and CDR2: SNHLY, FYNNEI. With 0 bases clipped from V and 4 bases from J, the junction kept 3 bases outside the gene matches. The CDR3 DNA, read in part, is TGTGCCAGCAGTGAAGCGCCTAGCGGGAGATACGAG. This encodes CASSEAPSGRYE. The full CDR3 protein is CASSEAPSGRYEQYF.

This clone was observed a handful of times. The CDR3 end lies 3 residues beyond the end of the read and is filled in from the germline J gene. The chain couples TRBV2 to TRBJ1-2; weak D call: TRBD1 (6 bases). This CDR3 is 14 amino acids long. Germline CDR1 is SNHLY and CDR2 is FYNNEI. The covered CDR3 bases are TGTGCCGGGTCACGGGACACTTTGTCGGCAGGC. Translated, it gives CAGSRDTLSAG. The whole CDR3 protein reads CAGSRDTLSAGYTF.

This clone was recorded at least ten times. The sequence runs out 3 residues before the end of the CDR3; the remainder is reconstructed from the germline J gene. The chain employs TRBV30 and TRBJ1-5; 7 nucleotides line up with TRBD1. With 7 bases clipped from V and 7 bases from J, the junction kept 7 bases outside the gene matches. The CDR3 length is 12 residues. Per germline, CDR1 GTSNPN and CDR2 SVGIG (reference sequence). CDR3 amino acids: CAYRQGRQPQHF. CDR3 bases read: TGTGCCTACCGACAGGGAAGGCAGCCC. Supplemented by reference TRBV30 and TRBJ1-5, the full variable domain reads SQTIHQWPATLVQPVGSPLSLECTVEGTSNPNLYWYRQAAGRGLQLLFYSVGIGQISSEVPQNLSASRPQDRQFILSSKKLLLSDSGFYLCAYRQGRQPQHFGDGTRLSIL.

This clone has at least ten counts. The read gets to within 3 residues of the CDR3 end, and the germline J gene fills in the rest. V usage is TRBV18 and J usage is TRBJ1-3, with no clear D. The ends were cut back, 2 bases at V and 0 bases at J, with 11 bases in the middle. The CDR3 runs to 16 residues. From germline, CDR1 is KGHSH and CDR2 LQKENI. CDR3 bases read: TGTGCCAGCTCACCAGCGTCACCTTACTCTGGAAACACC. Its translation is CASSPASPYSGNT. From start to end, the CDR3 is CASSPASPYSGNTIYF.

This clone appeared many times. The CDR3 end is not reached by the read, which stops 3 residues before it; the germline J gene fills it in. V usage is TRBV2 and J usage is TRBJ1-2; perhaps TRBD1 as D (5 bases). Germline lookup yields CDR1 SNHLY and CDR2 FYNNEI. The CDR3 is made up of 14 amino acids. CDR3 amino acids: CASSEQGMPMNYTF. CDR3 bases read: TGTGCCAGCAGTGAGCAGGGTATGCCCATGAAC.

This clone was seen ten or more times. With the read ending 3 residues before the CDR3 end, the germline J gene is used to fill in that end. V gene TRBV7-3 combines with J gene TRBJ2-3; the D gene is possibly TRBD2 (6 bases). Germline V lookup: CDR1 SGHTA, CDR2 FQGTGA. The ends were cut back, 1 base at V and 4 bases at J, with 12 bases in the middle. The CDR3 is 15 amino acids. The sequenced part of the CDR3 DNA is TGTGCCAGCAGCTTAAGTCGTAGCGGCCCAGATACG. Protein: CASSLSRSGPDT. The whole CDR3 reads CASSLSRSGPDTQYF.

This clone has a count of ten or more. The CDR3 end is not reached by the read, which stops 3 residues before it; the germline J gene fills it in. The chain joins TRBV7-6 to TRBJ2-7; D uncertain. The ends were cut back, 1 base at V and 2 bases at J, with 12 bases in the middle. The CDR3 is 15 residues long. Per germline, CDR1 SGHVS and CDR2 FNYEAQ. Incomplete CDR3 DNA: TGTGCCAGCAGCTTAGAGACAAGCCCTACCTACGAG. Translating gives CASSLETSPTYE. The full-length CDR3 reads as CASSLETSPTYEQYF.

This clone was counted at least ten times. The read ends 3 residues early relative to the CDR3; the germline J gene fills the gap. V gene TRBV19 combines with J gene TRBJ2-3; TRBD2 aligns across 9 bases. Germline V CDR1 and CDR2: LNHDA, SQIVND (reference sequence). The CDR3 extends over 14 amino acids. Trimming cost V 7 bases and J 2 bases; bases outside gene matches: 4. The CDR3 loop is CASKSSGITDTQYF. CDR3 bases read: TGTGCCAGTAAGTCTAGCGGGATCACAGATACG. The whole variable domain, remainder taken from reference TRBV19 and TRBJ2-3, is DGGITQSPKYLFRKEGQNVTLSCEQNLNHDAMYWYRQDPGQGLRLIYYSQIVNDFQKGDIAEGYSVSREKKESFPLTVTSAQKNPTAFYLCASKSSGITDTQYFGPGTRLTVL.

This clone was seen many times. The CDR3 extends 3 residues past the end of the read, so its final part is completed from the germline J gene. This sequence joins TRBV4-2 and TRBJ1-2, with 9 positions matching TRBD1. Trimming at V came to 4 bases and at J to 5 bases, leaving 17 bases not matched to a gene. The germline CDR1 and CDR2 sequences are LGHNA and YNFKEQ. This CDR3 comprises 18 residues. Partial CDR3 DNA: TGTGCCAGCAGCCCGCCCCGACATTTGGGACAGGGAATGTATGGC. It yields the protein CASSPPRHLGQGMYG. The whole CDR3 protein is CASSPPRHLGQGMYGYTF.

In this sample, this clone turned up many times. The CDR3 is cut off 3 residues early in the read; its end comes from the germline J gene. The rearrangement links TRBV6-4 to TRBJ2-3; no clear D. Germline V gives CDR1 MRHNA, CDR2 SNTAGT. The CDR3 runs 14 residues. Trimming stripped 2 bases from V and 1 base from J, with 7 bases between. The sequenced CDR3 bases are TGTGCCAGCAGTGACGGCGGAGGCACAGATACG. Protein: CASSDGGGTDT. The full CDR3 protein reads CASSDGGGTDTQYF.

In this sample, this clone turned up many times. The read is 3 residues too short to cover the CDR3 end, so that end is filled in from the germline J gene. The J gene is TRBJ2-7, the V gene TRBV20-1, with 14 positions matching TRBD2. Unmatched junction bases numbered 5, after V lost 2 bases and J lost 5 bases. Germline V gene sequence: CDR1 DFQATT, CDR2 SNEGSKA (reference sequence). The CDR3 contains 15 residues. This CDR3 reads CSARKGLAGANEQYF. The CDR3 bases that were read are TGCAGTGCTAGAAAGGGACTAGCGGGAGCTAACGAG.

This clone was seen ten or more times. Relative to the germline gene, one junction end is altered; a read error may explain this. The sequenced fragment ends 3 residues before the CDR3 boundary, so the rest is inferred from the germline J gene. This sequence joins TRBV7-7 and TRBJ2-7; 11 nucleotides line up with TRBD2. The CDR3 covers 15 residues. The germline V gene encodes CDR1 SSHAT and CDR2 FNYEAQ (reference sequence). The CDR3 region is CASSSSGTSGYEQYF. CDR3 DNA (partial): TGTGCTAGCAGCTCGTCCGGGACTAGCGGCTACGAG.

This clone was recorded at least ten times. The missing CDR3 end, 3 residues past where the read stops, is filled in from the germline J gene. V is TRBV18 and J is TRBJ2-7, with 12 bases that match TRBD2. This CDR3 contains 15 residues. Trimming cost V 6 bases and J 2 bases; bases outside gene matches: 5. The V gene's germline CDR1 is KGHSH and CDR2 LQKENI. Partial CDR3 DNA: TGTGCCAGCTCGCCTACTAGCGGGGGGACCTACGAG. It yields the protein CASSPTSGGTYE. Given in full, the CDR3 is CASSPTSGGTYEQYF.

This clone was observed at least ten times. The DNA ends 3 residues before the CDR3 does, and the rest of the CDR3 is filled in from the germline J gene. V usage is TRBV20-1 and J usage is TRBJ2-1, with D possibly matching TRBD1 (6 bases). The CDR3 sequence is 15 residues long. V was cut by 4 bases and J by 7 bases, with 20 bases left in between. Germline V gene data show CDR1 as DFQATT and CDR2 as SNEGSKA (reference sequence). The CDR3 DNA, read in part, is TGCAGTGCTACCTCTCAGGGGACCCACGTAAATGAG. It encodes CSATSQGTHVNE. The full CDR3 protein reads CSATSQGTHVNEQFF.

This clone was found many times. Sequencing ends 3 residues short of the CDR3 end; the germline J gene provides the rest. The chain recombines TRBV2 with TRBJ1-4; D remains ambiguous. The CDR3 is made up of 15 amino acids. Germline CDR1 and CDR2: SNHLY and FYNNEI. Trimming pared 7 bases from V and 6 bases from J, leaving 18 bases between. The covered CDR3 bases are TGTGCCAGCAACTCTTTAGGGTTTGACGATGAAAAA. Translating it yields CASNSLGFDDEK. From start to end, the CDR3 is CASNSLGFDDEKLFF.

As for this clone: The read is 3 residues too short to cover the CDR3 end, so that end is filled in from the germline J gene. The gene calls are TRBV19 and TRBJ2-1, with D maybe TRBD1 (6 bases). CDR1 is LNHDA and CDR2 is SQIVND in the germline V gene (reference sequence). CDR3 length: 14 residues. Trimming removed 10 bases at V and 3 bases at J, with 16 bases between. The part of the CDR3 DNA that was read is TGTGCCACGACAGGCGATAGCAGCTACAATGAG. Its protein is CATTGDSSYNE. The full CDR3 reads CATTGDSSYNEQFF.

This clone was found many times. The read gets to within 3 residues of the CDR3 end, and the germline J gene fills in the rest. The genes are TRBV5-6 and TRBJ2-1; 13 bases map to TRBD2. This CDR3 contains 15 residues. Germline loops: CDR1 SGHDT, CDR2 YYEEEE. The junction had 3 bases not matched to a gene; V was cut back by 3 bases and J by 6 bases. CDR3 bases read: TGTGCCAGCAGCTGGGGACTAGCGGGGACCAATGAG. This encodes CASSWGLAGTNE. In full, the CDR3 reads CASSWGLAGTNEQFF.

This clone has only a few counts. Sequencing ends 3 residues short of the CDR3 end; the germline J gene provides the rest. The V gene is TRBV2, the J gene TRBJ2-3; 15 nucleotides match TRBD2. The ends lost 6 bases at V and 5 bases at J; junction bases unmatched: 9. This CDR3 is 17 amino acids long. Germline CDR1 and CDR2: SNHLY and FYNNEI. CDR3 DNA, as far as it was read: TGTGCCAGCAGAGCCGGACTAGCGGGAGGGTTGAGAGATACG. The encoded protein is CASRAGLAGGLRDT. The complete CDR3 reads CASRAGLAGGLRDTQYF.

This clone occurred a few times. From the germline J gene comes the end of the CDR3, since the read stops 3 residues before it. V gene TRBV6-2 or TRBV6-3 combines with J gene TRBJ1-2; D gene ambiguous. Germline loops: CDR1 MNHEY, CDR2 SVGEGT. The CDR3 extends over 12 amino acids. Partial CDR3 DNA: TGTGCCAGCAGTTATGTGGACTACGAC. Encoded protein: CASSYVDYD. The whole CDR3 is CASSYVDYDYTF.

This clone has a count of ten or more. Sequencing ends 3 residues short of the CDR3 end; the germline J gene provides the rest. The chain recombines TRBV20-1 with TRBJ2-3; TRBD2 matches 15 bases. There are 17 residues in the CDR3. The V and J ends lost 1 base and 5 bases, in that order; junction bases with no gene match: 7. In germline, CDR1 is DFQATT, CDR2 SNEGSKA (reference sequence). The sequenced part of the CDR3 DNA is TGCAGTGCTAGAGCTTCCTGGGGACTAGCGGGAGGAGATACG. Protein product: CSARASWGLAGGDT. The CDR3 reads in full as CSARASWGLAGGDTQYF.

This clone was detected many times. Here the CDR3 reads CASSLGSQETQYF. The sequenced part of the CDR3 DNA is TGTGCCAGCAGCTTAGGCAGCCAAGAGACC. J is TRBJ2-5 and V is TRBV7-8, with D unresolved. With the read ending 3 residues before the CDR3 end, the germline J gene is used to fill in that end. There are 13 residues in the CDR3. The V and J ends lost 1 base and 1 base respectively, with 4 bases between them. Germline CDR1 reads SGHVS; CDR2 reads FQNEAQ.

This clone was counted ten times or more. The missing CDR3 end, 3 residues past where the read stops, is filled in from the germline J gene. V is TRBV18 and J is TRBJ2-2, with TRBD1 matching 7 bases. Germline CDR1 reads KGHSH; CDR2 reads LQKENI. Losses at the gene ends were 8 bases for V and 5 bases for J; bases not matched to a gene: 11. CDR3 size: 15 residues. CDR3 in amino acids: CASTSRGGGTGELFF. The part of the CDR3 DNA that was read is TGTGCCAGCACATCGCGAGGGGGCGGTACCGGGGAG.